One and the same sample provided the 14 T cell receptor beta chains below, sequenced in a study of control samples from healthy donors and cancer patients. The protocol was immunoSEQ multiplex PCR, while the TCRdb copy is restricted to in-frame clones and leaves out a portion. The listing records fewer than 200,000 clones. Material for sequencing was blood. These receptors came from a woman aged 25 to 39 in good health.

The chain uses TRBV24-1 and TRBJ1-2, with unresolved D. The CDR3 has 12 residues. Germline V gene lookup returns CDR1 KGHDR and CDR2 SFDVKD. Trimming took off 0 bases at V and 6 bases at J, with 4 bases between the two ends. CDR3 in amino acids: CATSDLGHGYTF. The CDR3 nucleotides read TGTGCCACCAGTGATTTGGGGCATGGCTACACCTTC.

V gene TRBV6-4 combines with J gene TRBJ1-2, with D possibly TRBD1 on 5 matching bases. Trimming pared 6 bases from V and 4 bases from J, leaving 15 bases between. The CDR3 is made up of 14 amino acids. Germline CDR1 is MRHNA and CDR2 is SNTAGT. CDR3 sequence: CASRPGGDLYGYTF. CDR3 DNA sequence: TGTGCCAGCAGACCCGGAGGGGACCTCTATGGCTACACCTTC.

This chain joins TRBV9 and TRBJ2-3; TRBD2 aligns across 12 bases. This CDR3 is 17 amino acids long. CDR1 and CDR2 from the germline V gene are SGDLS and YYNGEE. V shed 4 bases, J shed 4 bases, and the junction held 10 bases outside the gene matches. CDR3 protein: CASSKTSGGNWADTQYF. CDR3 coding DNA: TGTGCCAGCAGCAAAACTAGCGGGGGGAATTGGGCAGATACGCAGTATTTT.

The CDR3 loop reads CSVVSGGTNTEAFF. CDR3 nucleotide sequence: TGCAGCGTTGTTTCTGGAGGGACCAACACTGAAGCTTTCTTT. The chain recombines TRBV29-1 with TRBJ1-1; D possibly corresponds to TRBD1 (5 bases). The CDR3 has 14 residues. Trimming stripped 4 bases from V and 2 bases from J, with 14 bases between. Germline CDR1 and CDR2: SQVTM and ANQGSEA.

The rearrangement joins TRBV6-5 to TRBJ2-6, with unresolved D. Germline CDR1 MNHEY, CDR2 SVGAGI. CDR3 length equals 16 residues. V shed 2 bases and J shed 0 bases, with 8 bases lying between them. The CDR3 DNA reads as TGTGCCAGCAGTTACAGTCGGAGCTCTGGGGCCAACGTCCTGACTTTC. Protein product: CASSYSRSSGANVLTF.

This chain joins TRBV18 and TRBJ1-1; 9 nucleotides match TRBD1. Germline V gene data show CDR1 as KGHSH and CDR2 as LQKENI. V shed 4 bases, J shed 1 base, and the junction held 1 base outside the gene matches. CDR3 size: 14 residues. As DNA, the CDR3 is TGTGCCAGCTCACAGACAGGGGGGAACACTGAAGCTTTCTTT. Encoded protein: CASSQTGGNTEAFF.

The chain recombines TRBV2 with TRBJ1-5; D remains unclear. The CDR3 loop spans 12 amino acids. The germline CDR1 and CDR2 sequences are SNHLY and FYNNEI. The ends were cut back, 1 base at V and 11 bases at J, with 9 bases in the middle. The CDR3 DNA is TGTGCCAGCAGTGAAGGGGGTCGGGCCCAGCATTTT. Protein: CASSEGGRAQHF.

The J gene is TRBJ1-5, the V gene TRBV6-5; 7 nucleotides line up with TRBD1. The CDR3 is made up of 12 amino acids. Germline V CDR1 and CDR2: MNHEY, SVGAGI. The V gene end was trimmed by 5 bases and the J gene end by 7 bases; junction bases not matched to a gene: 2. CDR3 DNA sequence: TGTGCCAGCAGTACAGGGGAACAGCCCCAGCATTTT. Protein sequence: CASSTGEQPQHF.

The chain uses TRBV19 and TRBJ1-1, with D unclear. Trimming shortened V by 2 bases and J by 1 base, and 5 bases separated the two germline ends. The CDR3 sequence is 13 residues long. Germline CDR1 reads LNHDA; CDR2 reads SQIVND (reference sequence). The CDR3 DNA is TGTGCCAGTAGTATACACGGGAACACTGAAGCTTTCTTT. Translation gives CASSIHGNTEAFF.

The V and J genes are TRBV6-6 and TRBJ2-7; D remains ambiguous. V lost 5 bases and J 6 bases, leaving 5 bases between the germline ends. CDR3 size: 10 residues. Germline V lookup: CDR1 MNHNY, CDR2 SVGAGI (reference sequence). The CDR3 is CASSGLEQYF. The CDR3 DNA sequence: TGTGCCAGCAGTGGCCTCGAGCAGTACTTC.

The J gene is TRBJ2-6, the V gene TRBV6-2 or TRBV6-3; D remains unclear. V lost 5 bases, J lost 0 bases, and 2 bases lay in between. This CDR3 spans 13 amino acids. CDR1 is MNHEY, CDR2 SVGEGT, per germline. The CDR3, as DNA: TGTGCCAGCAGTCGCTCTGGGGCCAACGTCCTGACTTTC. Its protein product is CASSRSGANVLTF.

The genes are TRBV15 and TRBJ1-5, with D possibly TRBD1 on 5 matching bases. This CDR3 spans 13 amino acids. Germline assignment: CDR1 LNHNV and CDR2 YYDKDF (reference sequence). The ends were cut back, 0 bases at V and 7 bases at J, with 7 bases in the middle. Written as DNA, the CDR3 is TGTGCCACCAGCAGAGATCGGGGCCAGCCCCAGCATTTT. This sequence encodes CATSRDRGQPQHF.

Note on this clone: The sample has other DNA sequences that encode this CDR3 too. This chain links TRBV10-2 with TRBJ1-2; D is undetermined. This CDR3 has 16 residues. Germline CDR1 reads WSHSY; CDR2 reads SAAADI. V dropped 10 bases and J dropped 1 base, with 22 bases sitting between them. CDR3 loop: CAILEVVHRFNYGYTF. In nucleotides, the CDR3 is TGCGCCATCTTAGAGGTTGTCCACCGATTTAACTATGGCTACACCTTC.

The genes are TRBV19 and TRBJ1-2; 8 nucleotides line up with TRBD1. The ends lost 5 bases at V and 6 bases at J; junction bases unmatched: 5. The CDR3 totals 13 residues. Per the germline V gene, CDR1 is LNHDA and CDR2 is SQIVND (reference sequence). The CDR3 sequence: CASSPQGVNGYTF. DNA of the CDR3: TGTGCCAGTAGTCCACAGGGGGTCAATGGCTACACCTTC.